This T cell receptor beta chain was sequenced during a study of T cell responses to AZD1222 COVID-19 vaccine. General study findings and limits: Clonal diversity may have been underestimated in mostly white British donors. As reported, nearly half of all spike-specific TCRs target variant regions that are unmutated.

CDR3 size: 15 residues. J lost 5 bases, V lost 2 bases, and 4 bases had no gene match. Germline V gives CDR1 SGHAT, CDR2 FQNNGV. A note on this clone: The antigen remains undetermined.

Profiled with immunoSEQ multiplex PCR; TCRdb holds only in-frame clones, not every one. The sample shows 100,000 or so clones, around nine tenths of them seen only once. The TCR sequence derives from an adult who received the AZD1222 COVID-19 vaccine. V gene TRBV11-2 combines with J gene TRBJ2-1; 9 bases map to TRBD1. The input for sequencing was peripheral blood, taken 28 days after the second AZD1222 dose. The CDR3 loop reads CASSLPGQGNNEQFF. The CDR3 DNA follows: TGTGCCAGCAGCTTACCGGGACAGGGAAACAATGAGCAGTTCTTC.